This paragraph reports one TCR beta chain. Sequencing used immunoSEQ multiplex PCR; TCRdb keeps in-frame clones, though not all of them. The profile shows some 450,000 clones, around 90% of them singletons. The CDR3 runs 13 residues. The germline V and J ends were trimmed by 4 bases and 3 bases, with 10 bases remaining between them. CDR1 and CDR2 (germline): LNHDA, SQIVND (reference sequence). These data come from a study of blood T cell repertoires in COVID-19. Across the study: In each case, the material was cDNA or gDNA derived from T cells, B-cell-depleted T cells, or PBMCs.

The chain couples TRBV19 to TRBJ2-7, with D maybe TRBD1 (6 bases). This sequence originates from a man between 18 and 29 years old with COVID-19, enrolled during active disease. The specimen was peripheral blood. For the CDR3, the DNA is TGTGCCAGTAGTAACAGAGGGGGCTACGAGCAGTACTTC. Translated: CASSNRGGYEQYF.